These 22 T cell receptor beta chains came from one sample sequenced in a study of OX40 agonist ivuxolimab in advanced cancers. TCRdb's table, derived via immunoSEQ multiplex PCR, lists solely in-frame clones and lacks some. The table has 98,000 or so clones, 70% to 85% seen once; the top ten hold over 1.1%. Here the sequenced sample was CD4+ or CD8+ T cells sorted from blood, taken in a trial of the OX40 agonist ivuxolimab. The receptors were gathered from an adult with an advanced solid tumor such as melanoma, head and neck, liver or kidney cancer.

This clone has only one observation. The chain has TRBV2 and TRBJ2-7; TRBD2 agrees at 8 bases. Per germline, CDR1 SNHLY and CDR2 FYNNEI. V gave up 6 bases and J gave up 2 bases; unmatched junction bases: 9. The CDR3 covers 15 residues. CDR3 sequence reads: CASRSGGGPTYEQYF. The CDR3 DNA reads TGTGCCAGCAGGTCGGGCGGGGGGCCTACCTACGAGCAGTACTTC. Full variable domain (remainder filled in from reference TRBV2 and TRBJ2-7): EPEVTQTPSHQVTQMGQEVILRCVPISNHLYFYWYRQILGQKVEFLVSFYNNEISEKSEIFDDQFSVERPDGSNFTLKIRSTKLEDSAMYFCASRSGGGPTYEQYFGPGTRLTVT.

This clone was seen once. The chain recombines TRBV29-1 with TRBJ2-5; no definite D call. This CDR3 comprises 13 residues. From germline, CDR1 is SQVTM and CDR2 ANQGSEA. Trimming pared 6 bases from V and 2 bases from J, leaving 13 bases between. The CDR3 here is CSVRVSPQETQYF. The CDR3 region has the DNA TGCAGCGTCAGAGTGAGTCCTCAAGAGACCCAGTACTTC. Using reference TRBV29-1 and TRBJ2-5 for the parts outside the CDR3, the full variable domain is SAVISQKPSRDICQRGTSLTIQCQVDSQVTMMFWYRQQPGQSLTLIATANQGSEATYESGFVIDKFPISRPNLTFSTLTVSNMSPEDSSIYLCSVRVSPQETQYFGPGTRLLVL.

The chain links TRBV21-1 to TRBJ2-3; whether TRBD1, the table's D call, matches the DNA was not checked. TRBV21-1 is a documented pseudogene. This CDR3 is built from 13 residues. The CDR3 region is CASSKVDNATQYF. The CDR3 DNA reads TGTGCCAGCAGCAAAGTCGACAATGCTACGCAGTATTTT.

The chain has TRBV4-3 and TRBJ1-2; no firm D call. This CDR3 has 17 residues. Trimming took off 1 base at V and 0 bases at J, with 15 bases between the two ends. CDR1 is LGHNA and CDR2 is YSLEER in the germline V gene. CDR3 in amino acids: CASSQVNRVESNYGYTF. The CDR3 DNA follows: TGCGCCAGCAGCCAAGTCAACAGAGTAGAATCTAACTATGGCTACACCTTC.

This clone has just a few counts. The genes are TRBV21-1 and TRBJ2-7; TRBD1, the table's D call, lacks a check against the DNA. TRBV21-1 is marked as a pseudogene. The CDR3 contains 17 residues. CDR3: CASTLIVGGQGEHEQYF. CDR3 DNA: TGTGCCAGCACCCTCATTGTTGGTGGACAGGGCGAGCACGAGCAGTACTTC.

This clone was observed a single time. The chain uses TRBV5-1 and TRBJ2-1; weak D call: TRBD1 (6 bases). Germline CDR1 SGHRS, CDR2 YFSETQ. This CDR3 has 15 residues. V lost 0 bases and J lost 5, with 12 bases in between. The CDR3 DNA reads TGCGCCAGCAGCTTGGTATCCCAGGGGAACAATGAGCAGTTCTTC. Its protein is CASSLVSQGNNEQFF.

The chain is built from TRBV19 and TRBJ2-6; no reliable D call. V was shortened by 1 base and J by 3 bases, with 7 bases between the two germline ends. In germline, CDR1 is LNHDA, CDR2 SQIVND (reference sequence). The CDR3 length is 15 residues. The CDR3, as DNA: TGTGCCAGTAGTATAGCGCAAAGTGGGGCCAACGTCCTGACTTTC. It translates to CASSIAQSGANVLTF.

This clone was detected only once. The genes are TRBV2 and TRBJ2-3; maybe TRBD2 (6 bases). The CDR3 has 15 amino acids. Germline V lookup: CDR1 SNHLY, CDR2 FYNNEI. The V end lost 8 bases, the J end lost 5 bases, and 20 bases lay between the germline ends. The CDR3: CASEERTRGVDTQYF. The DNA for the CDR3 is TGTGCCAGCGAGGAACGGACCCGCGGGGTAGATACGCAGTATTTT.

This chain uses TRBV28 with TRBJ2-7, with 7 bases lining up with TRBD2. The CDR3 is made up of 13 amino acids. Germline lookup yields CDR1 MDHEN and CDR2 SYDVKM. V lost 6 bases to trimming and J lost 6 bases; unmatched junction nucleotides: 8. The CDR3 here is CASSAAGVGEQYF. The DNA of the CDR3 is TGTGCCAGCAGCGCTGCGGGGGTGGGCGAGCAGTACTTC.

The chain uses TRBV4-3 and TRBJ1-2; D is ambiguous. V was clipped by 0 bases and J by 4 bases, with 12 bases between them. CDR1 is LGHNA and CDR2 is YSLEER in the germline V gene. The CDR3 runs to 15 residues. The CDR3 DNA reads as TGCGCCAGCAGCCAAGAGCTTGGGAGCCTCTATGGCTACACCTTC. Its translation is CASSQELGSLYGYTF.

This clone was recorded a few times. The gene calls are TRBV4-3 and TRBJ2-7; the match to TRBD1 covers 9 bases. In germline, CDR1 is LGHNA, CDR2 YSLEER. The CDR3 runs 15 residues. After removal of 3 bases from V and 4 bases from J, the junction contained 7 bases not matched to a gene. CDR3 amino acids: CASSQSGTGRYEQYF. Written as DNA, the CDR3 is TGCGCCAGCAGCCAGTCCGGGACAGGGCGTTACGAGCAGTACTTC.

The chain carries TRBV9 and TRBJ1-2, with D perhaps TRBD1 (6 bases). The CDR3 consists of 14 residues. CDR1 is SGDLS and CDR2 is YYNGEE in the germline V gene. With 3 bases removed from V and 2 bases from J, the gap between germline ends came to 11 bases. CDR3 in amino acids: CASSAYTGNYGYTF. CDR3 DNA: TGTGCCAGCAGCGCCTATACAGGGAACTATGGCTACACCTTC.

The chain carries TRBV7-6 and TRBJ2-7, with a possible D match to TRBD2 (5 bases). This CDR3 has 12 amino acids. V lost 0 bases and J lost 6, with 6 bases in between. The germline V gene encodes CDR1 SGHVS and CDR2 FNYEAQ. The CDR3: CASSLAGSEQYF. CDR3 DNA sequence: TGTGCCAGCAGCTTAGCGGGGAGCGAGCAGTACTTC.

The rearrangement joins TRBV28 to TRBJ1-5; D is possibly TRBD1 (6 bases). This CDR3 has 15 amino acids. With 8 bases removed from V and 6 bases from J, the gap between germline ends came to 20 bases. Per the germline V gene, CDR1 is MDHEN and CDR2 is SYDVKM. In DNA form, the CDR3 reads TGTGCCAGCGGAAAACACGGGCAGGGGTTTCAGCCCCAGCATTTT. This codes for CASGKHGQGFQPQHF.

V is TRBV11-1 and J is TRBJ1-2; 9 nucleotides agree with TRBD1. CDR1 and CDR2 (germline): SGHAT, FQDESV (reference sequence). V was pared by 6 bases and J by 7 bases, with 6 bases of the junction left unmatched. CDR3 length equals 13 residues. In DNA form, the CDR3 reads TGTGCCAGCAGATCTACAGGGGGCGGTGGCTACACCTTC. This sequence encodes CASRSTGGGGYTF.

J is TRBJ2-5 and V is TRBV28; TRBD1 matches 11 bases. Germline values: CDR1 MDHEN, CDR2 SYDVKM. The CDR3 length is 15 residues. Unmatched junction bases numbered 7, after V lost 6 bases and J lost 4 bases. Here the CDR3 reads CASSLGQGGGETQYF. CDR3 DNA sequence: TGTGCCAGCAGCCTGGGACAGGGGGGAGGAGAGACCCAGTACTTC.

The CDR3 protein is CASLSPPAGGNTGELFF. The CDR3 DNA reads as TGTGCCAGCTTATCCCCTCCCGCGGGAGGGAACACCGGGGAGCTGTTTTTT. The rearrangement uses TRBV13 and TRBJ2-2; 8 bases map to TRBD2. Germline V CDR1 and CDR2: PRHDT, FYEKMQ (reference sequence). V dropped 8 bases and J dropped 1; count of bases not matched to a gene: 12. The CDR3 totals 17 residues.

The chain employs TRBV4-1 and TRBJ2-7; the D call may be TRBD1 or TRBD2 (5 bases each). The CDR3 runs 15 residues. Trimming removed 3 bases from V and 5 bases from J, with 17 bases in between. The germline CDR1 and CDR2 sequences are MGHRA and YSYEKL. The CDR3 coding sequence is TGCGCCAGCAGCCACCCCTTCCCAAGGGACGACGAGCAGTACTTC. It encodes CASSHPFPRDDEQYF.

This clone occurred a few times. The chain recombines TRBV10-1 with TRBJ2-1; TRBD1 agrees at 8 bases. The CDR3 spans 13 residues. From germline, CDR1 is WNHNN and CDR2 SYGVQD (reference sequence). Trimming removed 6 bases from V and 9 bases from J; junction bases left unmatched: 7. The CDR3 nucleotides are TGCGCCAGCAGACAGGGGGGAATGAGTGAGCAGTTCTTC. It codes for CASRQGGMSEQFF.

This chain uses TRBV28 with TRBJ2-3, with TRBD2 matching over 7 bases. V trimming: 2 bases; J trimming: 2 bases; junction bases outside the gene matches: 7. The CDR3 loop spans 16 amino acids. Germline V gene data show CDR1 as MDHEN and CDR2 as SYDVKM. The CDR3 loop is CASSLTQAGFTDTQYF. CDR3 nucleotide sequence: TGTGCCAGCAGTTTAACCCAAGCGGGATTCACAGATACGCAGTATTTT. The complete variable domain, with remaining parts taken from reference TRBV28 and TRBJ2-3, reads DVKVTQSSRYLVKRTGEKVFLECVQDMDHENMFWYRQDPGLGLRLIYFSYDVKMKEKGDIPEGYSVSREKKERFSLILESASTNQTSMYLCASSLTQAGFTDTQYFGPGTRLTVL.

This clone was seen a few times. This chain connects TRBV27 to TRBJ1-2; D unclear. The V gene lost 0 bases and the J gene lost 0 bases, with 8 bases spanning the gap. The V gene's germline CDR1 is MNHEY and CDR2 SMNVEV (reference sequence). The CDR3 extends over 15 amino acids. Written as DNA, the CDR3 is TGTGCCAGCAGTTTATCCCGGAGAGCTAACTATGGCTACACCTTC. Translated, it gives CASSLSRRANYGYTF.

This clone has a single count. The rearrangement links TRBV27 to TRBJ2-7; the match to TRBD2 covers 10 bases. The length of the CDR3 is 14 residues. CDR1 is MNHEY, CDR2 SMNVEV, per germline (reference sequence). V gave up 5 bases and J gave up 4 bases; unmatched junction bases: 5. This chain's CDR3 is CASSTGTSVYEQYF. Here the CDR3 DNA reads TGTGCCAGCAGTACCGGGACTAGCGTGTACGAGCAGTACTTC.